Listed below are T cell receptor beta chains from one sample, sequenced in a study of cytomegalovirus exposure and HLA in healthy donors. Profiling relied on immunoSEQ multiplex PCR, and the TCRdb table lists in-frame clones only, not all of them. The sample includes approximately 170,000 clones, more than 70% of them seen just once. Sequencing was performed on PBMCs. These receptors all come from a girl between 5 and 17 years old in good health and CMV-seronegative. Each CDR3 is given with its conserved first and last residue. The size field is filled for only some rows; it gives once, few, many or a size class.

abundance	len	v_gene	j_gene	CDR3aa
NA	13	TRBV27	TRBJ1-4	CASSRGAGEKLFF
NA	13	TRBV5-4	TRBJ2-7	CASSLGGQYEQYF
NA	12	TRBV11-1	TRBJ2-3	CASRFEGVTQYF
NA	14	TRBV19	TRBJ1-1	CASTKQGPETEAFF
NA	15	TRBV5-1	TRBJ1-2	CASSLQGGYNYGYTF
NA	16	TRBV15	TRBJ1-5	CATSRDDWGGNQPQHF
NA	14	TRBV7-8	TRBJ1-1	CASSLAQGATEAFF
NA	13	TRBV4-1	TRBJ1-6	CASSQGAYSPLHF
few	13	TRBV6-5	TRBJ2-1	CASSYSGPNEQFF
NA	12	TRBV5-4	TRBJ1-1	CASSLMGLGAFF
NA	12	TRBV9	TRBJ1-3	CASSHSGNTIYF
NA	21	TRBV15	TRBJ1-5	CATSRDSVWDRRTVGNQPQHF
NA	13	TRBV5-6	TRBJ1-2	CASSRQGVTGYTF
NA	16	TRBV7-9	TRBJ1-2	CASEPGDYTGYYGYTF
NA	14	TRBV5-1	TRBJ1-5	CASSLGQNDQPQHF
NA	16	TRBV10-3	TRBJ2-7	CAISKGGGGQPYEQYF
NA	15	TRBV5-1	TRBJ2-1	CASSSLAGGSNEQFF
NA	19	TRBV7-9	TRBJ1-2	CASSFLREGQGGQDYGYTF
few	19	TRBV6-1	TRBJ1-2	CASSEARGGRLTGDYGYTF
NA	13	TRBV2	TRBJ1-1	CASISPVGIEAFF
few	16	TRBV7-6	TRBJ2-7	CASSFSVGGNSYEQCF
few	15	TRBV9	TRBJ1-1	CASSEGQGVNTEAFF
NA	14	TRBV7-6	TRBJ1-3	CASSFALSGNTIYF
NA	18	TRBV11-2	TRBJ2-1	CASSPTWRAVDSYNEQFF
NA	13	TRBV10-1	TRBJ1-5	CATSTGLNQPQHF
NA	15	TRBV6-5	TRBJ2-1	CASSYPKTGGDEQFF
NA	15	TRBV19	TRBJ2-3	CASSISGDRTDTQYF
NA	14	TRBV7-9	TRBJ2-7	CASSPTSVTYEQYF
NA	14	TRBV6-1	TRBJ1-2	CASSEYQGSYGYTF
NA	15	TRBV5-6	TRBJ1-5	CASSFGRVGNQPQHF
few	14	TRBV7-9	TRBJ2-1	CASSLLRDSLQGFF
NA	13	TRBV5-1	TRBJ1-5	CASSFWGDQPQHF
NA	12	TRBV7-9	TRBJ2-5	CASSLFEETQYF
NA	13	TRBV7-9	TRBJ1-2	CASSPTGNYGYTF
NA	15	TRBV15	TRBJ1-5	CATSISGGIKQPQHF
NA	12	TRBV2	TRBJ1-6	CASSVNSSPLHF
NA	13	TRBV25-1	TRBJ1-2	CASSEGGDDGYTF
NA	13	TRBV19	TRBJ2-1	CASSLSSYNEQFF
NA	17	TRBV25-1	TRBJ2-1	CASSEPTAGSSYNEQFF
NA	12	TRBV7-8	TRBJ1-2	CARLKQGVGYTF
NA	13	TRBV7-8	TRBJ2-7	CASSLDYSYEQYF
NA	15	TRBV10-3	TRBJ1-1	CATIPTIQGLAEAFF
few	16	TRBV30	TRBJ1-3	CAWRAPKGWAGNTIYF
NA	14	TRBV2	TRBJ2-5	CASQGSSGKETQYF
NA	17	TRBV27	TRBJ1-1	CASRVRDKYEYGTEAFF
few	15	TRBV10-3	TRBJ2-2	CAISEPGQGAGELFF
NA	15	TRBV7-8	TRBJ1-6	CASSPRQGAGGPLHF
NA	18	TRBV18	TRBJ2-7	CASSLAGTSGGADYEQYF
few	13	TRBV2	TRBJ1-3	CASSEIGGNTIYF
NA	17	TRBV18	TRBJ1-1	CASSPLRQGTLNTEAFF
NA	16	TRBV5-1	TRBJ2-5	CASSLGQGGGAETQYF
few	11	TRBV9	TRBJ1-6	CASGTGVALHF
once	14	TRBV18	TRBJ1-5	CASSPPTGAQPQHF